This T cell receptor beta chain was found in a study of T-cell reconstitution after alpha-beta-depleted transplantation in children (dated by TCRdb to the mid-2010s). Describing the broader study: Using TCR repertoire profiling, the study followed T-cell immune reconstitution in a quantitative way in children after TCRalphabeta/CD19-depleted allogeneic hematopoietic cell transplantation.

The trim is 3 bases for V and 8 bases for J, with a gap of 14 bases between the germline ends. Its CDR3 holds 14 amino acids, cysteine through phenylalanine. The read is trimmed to its CDR3 DNA, 42 bases read in frame from base 1. The germline V gene supplies CDR1 MNHEY and CDR2 SVGAGI. Library generation was performed with PCR. These reads were obtained on an Illumina HiSeq 2500. Molecular barcoding was employed in the preparation of TCR libraries, with unique molecular identifiers being used to normalize TCRbeta repertoire quantification. TCRdb redid the processing of the public reads, applying fastp at Q25 and MiXCR, and retained in-frame beta chains. One record per CDR3 amino acid sequence lists the most common genes and DNA. In this sample the table shows around 370,000 distinct CDR3 sequences, approximately 10% of which occur a single time. The biggest ten clones account for approximately 2.3% of the sample.

This clonotype has more than one count but fewer than ten. This receptor's antigen is unknown. No per-base quality is available; no much larger clone lies one base away. The source was PBMCs from the stem cell graft donor, collected from the stem cell graft. The sequence is built from TRBV6-5 and TRBJ2-1, with the D gene too uncertain to name. This TCR was sampled from a human donor who donated a stem cell graft to a child with acute lymphoblastic leukemia. The CDR3 reads as follows: CASSYYRARDEQFF. The sequenced DNA is TGTGCCAGCAGTTATTATAGGGCTAGGGATGAGCAGTTCTTC.